This T cell receptor beta chain was captured by sequencing in a study of tumor and adjacent non-tumor tissue in lung cancer. No cell sorting was done before RNA was extracted from the tissue. The normal lung tissue was taken more than 3 cm from the tumor edge. Overall study findings and caveats: Tumor tissue had significantly higher TCR diversity than normal lung.

A modified ARM-PCR protocol with three rounds of nested PCR amplified TCRbeta. TCRdb re-called the multiplex PCR reads with MiXCR, one entry per CDR3 protein. In the table there are 60,000 to 85,000 distinct CDR3 sequences, 76% of which are singletons. Germline V gives CDR1 SQVTM, CDR2 ANQGSEA. The CDR3 sequence is 12 residues long. About this clonotype: Its target is unknown. A read error is likely, as this CDR3 ends without the conserved phenylalanine or tryptophan.

The V call is TRBV29-1, the J call TRBJ1-2; D possibly corresponds to TRBD1 (6 bases). This receptor was taken from a man aged 60-69 years with non-small cell lung cancer. The specimen was distant non-tumor lung tissue. CDR3 protein: CSVVGGNCGYTI. In DNA, the CDR3 is TGCAGCGTTGTAGGGGGTAACTGTGGCTACACCATC.